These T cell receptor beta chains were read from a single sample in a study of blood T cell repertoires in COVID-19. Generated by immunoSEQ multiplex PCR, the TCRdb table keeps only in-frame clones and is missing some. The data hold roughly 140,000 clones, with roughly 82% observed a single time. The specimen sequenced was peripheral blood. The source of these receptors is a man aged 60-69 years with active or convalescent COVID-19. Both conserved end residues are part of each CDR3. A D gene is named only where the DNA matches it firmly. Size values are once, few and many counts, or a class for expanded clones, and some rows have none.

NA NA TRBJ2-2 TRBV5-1 TGCGCCAGCAGCTTATTACAGAACACCGGGGAGCTGTTTTTT CASSLLQNTGELFF
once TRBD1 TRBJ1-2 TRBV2 TGTGCCAGCAGTTTTCACCCCCGGGACAGATCCTATGGCTACACCTTC CASSFHPRDRSYGYTF
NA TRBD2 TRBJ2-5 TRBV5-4 TGTGCCAGCAGCTTGGGGTTTCGGGGAGGGGAGACCCAGTACTTC CASSLGFRGGETQYF
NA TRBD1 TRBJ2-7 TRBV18 TGTGCCAGCTCACCAGGACAGGGGGCGAGGACTTACGAGCAGTACTTC CASSPGQGARTYEQYF
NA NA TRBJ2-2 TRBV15 TGTGCCACCAGCAGAGAGCGGCATAACACCGGGGAGCTGTTTTTT CATSRERHNTGELFF
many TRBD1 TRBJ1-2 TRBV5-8 TGTGCCAGCAGCCAGACCTGGGACAGGGTCGGGTCTGGCTACACCTTC CASSQTWDRVGSGYTF
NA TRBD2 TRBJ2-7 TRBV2 TGTGCCACCCTCTTCCGGGGGGGAAACTACGAGCAGTACTTC CATLFRGGNYEQYF
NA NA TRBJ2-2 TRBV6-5 TGTGCCAGCAGTTACTCGAACCAGGCCAACACCGGGGAGCTGTTTTTT CASSYSNQANTGELFF
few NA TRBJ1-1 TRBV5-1 TGCGCCAGCAGTTGGACAGCGAACGGGAACACTGAAGCTTTCTTT CASSWTANGNTEAFF
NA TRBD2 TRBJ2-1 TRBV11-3 TGTGCCAGCAGCTTCCCGGCTAGCGGGGACTACAATGAGCAGTTCTTC CASSFPASGDYNEQFF
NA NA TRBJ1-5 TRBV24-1 TGTGCCACCAGTGATTCGGATCAGCCCCAGCATTTT CATSDSDQPQHF
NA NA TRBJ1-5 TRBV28 TGTGCCAGCAGTTACCCCGGGACCCTCAGGGAGAAGAGGCTGGGGACACCTCGCAATCAGCCCCAGCATTTT CASSYPGTLREKRLGTPRNQPQHF
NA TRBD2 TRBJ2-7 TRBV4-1 TGCGCCAGCAGCCAAGAGGGACTAGCGGGCGAGCAGTACTTC CASSQEGLAGEQYF
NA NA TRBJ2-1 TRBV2 TGTGCCAGCAGTGAAGAAGGGGGAAAGTTCTTC CASSEEGGKFF
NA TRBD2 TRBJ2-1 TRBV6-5 TGTGCCAGCAGGTTGGTAGCGGGGGGTCATGAGCAGTTCTTC CASRLVAGGHEQFF
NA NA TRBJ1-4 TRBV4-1 TGCGCCAGCAGCCAAGAACACCTGGCGGGGGGCTACAGTGAAAAACTGTTTTTT CASSQEHLAGGYSEKLFF
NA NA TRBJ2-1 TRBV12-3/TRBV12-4 TGTGCCAGCAGTTTCGGCCAGGGTCCTAAGTTCTTC CASSFGQGPKFF
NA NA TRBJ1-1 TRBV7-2 TGTGCCAGCAGCTTAAGGGACACCGGTTACACTGAAGCTTTCTTT CASSLRDTGYTEAFF
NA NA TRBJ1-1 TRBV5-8 TGTGCCAGCAGCTATCGGGAGTTCCTTGAAGCTTTCTTT CASSYREFLEAFF
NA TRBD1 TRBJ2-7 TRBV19 TGTGCCAGTAGTATAGTTACAGGGGGCGGCGAGCAGTACTTC CASSIVTGGGEQYF
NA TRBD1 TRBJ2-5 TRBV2 TGTGCCAGCCCAAACTCAGGAGCCAGGGGGTATCAAGAGACCCAGTACTTC CASPNSGARGYQETQYF
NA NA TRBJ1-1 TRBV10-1 TGCGCCAGCAGTGAACGAAAGGGGAAGATGAACACTGAAGCTTTCTTT CASSERKGKMNTEAFF
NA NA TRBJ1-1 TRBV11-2 TGTGCCAGCAGCCTAAGGGGGACGGGCAACACTGAAGCTTTCTTT CASSLRGTGNTEAFF
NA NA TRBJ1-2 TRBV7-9 TGTGCCAGCAGCTCGGAGGGGGGGTACACCTTC CASSSEGGYTF
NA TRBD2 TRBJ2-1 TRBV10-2 TGCGCCAGCAGAAGACTAGCGGGAGGGCCAAATGAGCAGTTCTTC CASRRLAGGPNEQFF
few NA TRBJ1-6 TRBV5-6 TGTGCCAGCAGCCTCCTCTCGGGGGGTTTGCAGGAAGATTCACCCCTCCACTTT CASSLLSGGLQEDSPLHF
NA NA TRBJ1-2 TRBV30 TGTGCCTGGAGAAGGAGCTATGGCTACACCTTC CAWRRSYGYTF